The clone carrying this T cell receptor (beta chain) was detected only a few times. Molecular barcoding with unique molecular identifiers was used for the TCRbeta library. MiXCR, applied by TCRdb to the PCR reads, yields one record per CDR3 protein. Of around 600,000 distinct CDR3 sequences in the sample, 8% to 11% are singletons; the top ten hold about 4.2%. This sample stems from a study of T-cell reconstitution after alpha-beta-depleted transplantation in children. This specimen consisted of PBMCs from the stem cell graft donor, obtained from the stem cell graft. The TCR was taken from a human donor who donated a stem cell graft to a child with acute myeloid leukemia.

The CDR3, as DNA: TGTGCCAGCAGCCATCGACTAGCCTTTGGGTCAGATACGCAGTATTTT. It codes for CASSHRLAFGSDTQYF. The V and J genes are TRBV7-2 and TRBJ2-3; 7 bases line up with TRBD2. Germline values: CDR1 SGHTA, CDR2 FQGNSA. This CDR3 is 16 amino acids long. Trimming took 5 bases from V and 4 from J; bases not matched to a gene: 12.